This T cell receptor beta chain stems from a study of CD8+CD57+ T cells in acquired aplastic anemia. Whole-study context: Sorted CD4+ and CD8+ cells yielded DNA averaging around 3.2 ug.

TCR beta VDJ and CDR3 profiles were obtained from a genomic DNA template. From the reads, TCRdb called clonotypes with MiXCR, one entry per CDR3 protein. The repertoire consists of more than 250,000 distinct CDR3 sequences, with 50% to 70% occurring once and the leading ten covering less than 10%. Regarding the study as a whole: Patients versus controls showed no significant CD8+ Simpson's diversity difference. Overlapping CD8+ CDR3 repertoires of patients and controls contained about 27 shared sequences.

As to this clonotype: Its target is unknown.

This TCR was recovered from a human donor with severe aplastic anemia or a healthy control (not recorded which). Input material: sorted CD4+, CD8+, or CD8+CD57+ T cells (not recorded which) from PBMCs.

The CDR3 sequence: CSVDGRLHGYTF. The DNA for the CDR3 is TGCAGCGTTGACGGGAGATTACATGGCTACACCTTC. The chain combines TRBV29-1 with TRBJ1-2; D uncertain. Germline CDR1 and CDR2: SQVTM and ANQGSEA. This CDR3 spans 12 amino acids. Deletions cut 3 bases from V and 6 bases from J, with 11 bases between.